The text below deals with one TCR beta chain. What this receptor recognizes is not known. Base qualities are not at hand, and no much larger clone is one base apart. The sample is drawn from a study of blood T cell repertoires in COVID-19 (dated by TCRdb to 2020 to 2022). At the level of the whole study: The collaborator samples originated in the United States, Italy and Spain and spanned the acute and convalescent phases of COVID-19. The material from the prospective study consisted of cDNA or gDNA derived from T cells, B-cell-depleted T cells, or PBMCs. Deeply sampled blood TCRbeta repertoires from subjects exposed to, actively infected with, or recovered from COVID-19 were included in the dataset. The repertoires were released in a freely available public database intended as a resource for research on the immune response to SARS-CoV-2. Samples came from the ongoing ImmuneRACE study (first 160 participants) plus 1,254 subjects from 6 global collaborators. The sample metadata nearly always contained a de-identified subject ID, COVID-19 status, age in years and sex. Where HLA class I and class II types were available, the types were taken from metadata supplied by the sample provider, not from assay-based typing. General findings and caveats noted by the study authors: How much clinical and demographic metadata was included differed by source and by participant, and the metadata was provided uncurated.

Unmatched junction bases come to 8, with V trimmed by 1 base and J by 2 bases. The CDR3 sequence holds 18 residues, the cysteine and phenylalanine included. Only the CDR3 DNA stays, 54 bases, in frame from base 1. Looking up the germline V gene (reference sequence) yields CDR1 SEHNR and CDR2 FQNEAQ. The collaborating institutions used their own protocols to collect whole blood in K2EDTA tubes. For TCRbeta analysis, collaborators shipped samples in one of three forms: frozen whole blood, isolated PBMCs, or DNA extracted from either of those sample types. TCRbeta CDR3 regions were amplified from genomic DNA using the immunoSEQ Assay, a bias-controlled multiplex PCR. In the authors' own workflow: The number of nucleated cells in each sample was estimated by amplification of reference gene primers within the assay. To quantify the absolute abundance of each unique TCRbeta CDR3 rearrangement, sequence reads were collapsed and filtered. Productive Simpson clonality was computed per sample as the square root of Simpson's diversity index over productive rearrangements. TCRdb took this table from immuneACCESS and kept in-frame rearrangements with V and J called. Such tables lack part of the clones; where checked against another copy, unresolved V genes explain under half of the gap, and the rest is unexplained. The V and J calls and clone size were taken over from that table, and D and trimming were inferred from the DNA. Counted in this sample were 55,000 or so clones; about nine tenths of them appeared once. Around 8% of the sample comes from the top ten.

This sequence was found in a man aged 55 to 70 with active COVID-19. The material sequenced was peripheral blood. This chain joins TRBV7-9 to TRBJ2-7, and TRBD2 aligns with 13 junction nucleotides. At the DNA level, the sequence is TGTGCCAGCAGCTTAGAGCATTGGACTAGCGGGAGTACCTACGAGCAGTACTTC. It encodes CASSLEHWTSGSTYEQYF.